This T cell receptor beta chain was identified during a study of human T cells and chemical hapten exposure. On the study more broadly: All patients underwent weekly scalp dosing with diphenylcyclopropenone for the full roughly 24-week study. Broader study findings: Every donor had alopecia, and their immune response may therefore differ from healthy people's.

Germline V gives CDR1 MNHNS, CDR2 SASEGT. CDR3 length: 19 amino acids. Trimming left V 2 bases short and J 0 bases short, with 20 bases between. This clonotype has more than one count but fewer than ten. Its matching antigen is unknown. A single record per CDR3 protein comes from TCRdb applying MiXCR to the RACE reads. The sample lists 180,000 or so distinct CDR3 sequences, about a fifth occurring once. Noted time point: patch test 1, 2 weeks after DPC sensitization. Treatment here: therapeutic diphenylcyclopropenone sensitization with weekly scalp DPC. This sample comprised whole blood, obtained in connection with sensitization to the hapten diphenylcyclopropenone (DPC). The chain carries TRBV6-1 and TRBJ1-5; possibly TRBD1 for D (5 bases). The source of this sequence is a woman aged 45-60 years with alopecia areata. Some clones in this sample may be carry-over from other donors' samples. CDR3 DNA: TGTGCCAGCAGTGAAACCCCCCCTTGGGACTACGATAGCAATCAGCCCCAGCATTTT. This encodes CASSETPPWDYDSNQPQHF.